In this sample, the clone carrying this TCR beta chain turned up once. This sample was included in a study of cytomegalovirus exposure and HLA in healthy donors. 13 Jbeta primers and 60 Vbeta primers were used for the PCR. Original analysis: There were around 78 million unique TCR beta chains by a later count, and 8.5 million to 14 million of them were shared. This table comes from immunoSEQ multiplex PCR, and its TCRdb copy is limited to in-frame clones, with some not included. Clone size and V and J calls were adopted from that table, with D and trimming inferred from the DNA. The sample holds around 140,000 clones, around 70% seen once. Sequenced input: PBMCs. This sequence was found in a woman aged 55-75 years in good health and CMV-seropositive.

Here the CDR3 reads CASSLNQDTQYF. The DNA of the CDR3 is TGTGCCAGCAGCTTAAACCAGGATACGCAGTATTTT. The chain carries TRBV7-6 and TRBJ2-3, with no clear D. V gave up 2 bases and J gave up 6 bases, with 6 bases separating them. CDR3 size: 12 residues. Germline CDR1 SGHVS, CDR2 FNYEAQ. Based on the CDR3 plus reference TRBV7-6 and TRBJ2-3, the full variable domain is GAGVSQSPRYKVTKRGQDVALRCDPISGHVSLYWYRQALGQGPEFLTYFNYEAQQDKSGLPNDRFSAERPEGSISTLTIQRTEQRDSAMYRCASSLNQDTQYFGPGTRLTVL.